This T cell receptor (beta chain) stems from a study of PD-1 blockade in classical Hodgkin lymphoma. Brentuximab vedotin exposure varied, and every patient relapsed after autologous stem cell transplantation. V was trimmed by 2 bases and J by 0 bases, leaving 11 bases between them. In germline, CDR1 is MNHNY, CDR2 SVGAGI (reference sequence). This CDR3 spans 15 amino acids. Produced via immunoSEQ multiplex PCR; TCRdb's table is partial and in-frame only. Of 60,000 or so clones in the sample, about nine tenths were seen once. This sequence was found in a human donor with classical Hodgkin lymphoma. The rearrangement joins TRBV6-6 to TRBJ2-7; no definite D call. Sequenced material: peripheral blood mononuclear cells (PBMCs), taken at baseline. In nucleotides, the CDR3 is TGTGCCAGCAGTTACGCTACACCCAGCTCCTACGAGCAGTACTTC. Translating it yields CASSYATPSSYEQYF.